Listed here are 21 T cell receptor beta chains from one sample, sequenced in a study of blood T cell repertoires in COVID-19. The protocol was immunoSEQ multiplex PCR, while the TCRdb copy is restricted to in-frame clones and leaves out a portion. The data show approximately 340,000 clones, with around 83% seen just once and 2.5% to 3.5% held by the top ten. The source material was peripheral blood. These receptors all stem from a man aged 25-40 years with active or convalescent COVID-19.

This chain uses TRBV6-2 or TRBV6-3 with TRBJ2-7, with 10 bases identical to TRBD2. Germline CDR1 and CDR2: MNHEY and SVGEGT. This CDR3 spans 14 amino acids. V trimming: 4 bases; J trimming: 5 bases; junction bases outside the gene matches: 5. This CDR3 reads CASSFWTSGNEQYF. Here the CDR3 DNA reads TGTGCCAGCAGTTTCTGGACTAGCGGTAACGAGCAGTACTTC.

The chain is built from TRBV28 and TRBJ1-5, with TRBD1 identical over 7 bases. The V and J ends lost 5 bases and 2 bases, in that order; junction bases with no gene match: 12. Germline CDR1 and CDR2: MDHEN and SYDVKM. This CDR3 region has 17 residues. As DNA, the CDR3 is TGTGCCAGCAGTATAACAGGGGCCCCACGGGGCAATCAGCCCCAGCATTTT. Amino acid sequence: CASSITGAPRGNQPQHF.

This sequence joins TRBV5-1 and TRBJ1-1; D ambiguous. Germline V gene data show CDR1 as SGHRS and CDR2 as YFSETQ. V lost 0 bases, J lost 9 bases, and 9 bases lay in between. This CDR3 is 12 amino acids long. The CDR3, as DNA: TGCGCCAGCAGCTTGGCCGGGGAAAAAGCTTTCTTT. It encodes CASSLAGEKAFF. Using reference TRBV5-1 and TRBJ1-1 for the parts outside the CDR3, the full variable domain is KAGVTQTPRYLIKTRGQQVTLSCSPISGHRSVSWYQQTPGQGLQFLFEYFSETQRNKGNFPGRFSGRQFSNSRSEMNVSTLELGDSALYLCASSLAGEKAFFGQGTRLTVV.

This clone was counted once. The genes are TRBV7-6 and TRBJ2-7, with 11 bases matching TRBD2. This CDR3 comprises 18 residues. Germline trimming cut 3 bases from V and 0 bases from J; bases unmatched to any gene: 10. CDR1 is SGHVS and CDR2 is FNYEAQ in the germline V gene. The CDR3 region has the DNA TGTGCCAGCAGCTTTCGGCTAGCGGGAGGCGCCAGCTCCTACGAGCAGTACTTC. It codes for CASSFRLAGGASSYEQYF.

This chain connects TRBV7-9 to TRBJ1-2, with 8 bases aligning to TRBD1. The CDR3 runs 17 residues. Trimming cost V 5 bases and J 0 bases; bases outside gene matches: 11. CDR1 and CDR2 from the germline V gene are SEHNR and FQNEAQ (reference sequence). CDR3 amino acids: CASSLGQGSIANYGYTF. In DNA form, the CDR3 reads TGTGCCAGCAGCCTAGGACAGGGATCTATAGCTAACTATGGCTACACCTTC.

The gene calls are TRBV4-2 and TRBJ2-3, with 12 positions matching TRBD2. The V segment lost 3 bases and the J segment 5 bases; nucleotides outside the gene matches: 12. CDR1 and CDR2 (germline): LGHNA, YNFKEQ. The CDR3 totals 18 residues. The CDR3: CASSHAASGGAQLDTQYF. CDR3 nucleotide sequence: TGTGCCAGCAGCCACGCCGCTAGCGGGGGGGCCCAATTAGATACGCAGTATTTT.

The V call is TRBV30, the J call TRBJ1-2; 7 bases match TRBD1. Germline CDR1 GTSNPN, CDR2 SVGIG (reference sequence). J lost 7 bases, V lost 3 bases, and 2 bases had no gene match. There are 11 residues in the CDR3. CDR3 protein: CAWSDRAGYTF. CDR3 DNA sequence: TGTGCCTGGAGCGACAGGGCTGGCTACACCTTC.

The chain combines TRBV27 with TRBJ2-7; 13 positions agree with TRBD2. CDR3 length: 18 amino acids. Germline lookup yields CDR1 MNHEY and CDR2 SMNVEV (reference sequence). V was clipped by 3 bases and J by 0 bases; unmatched bases: 8. CDR3 in amino acids: CASSFTLGTSGVSYEQYF. The CDR3 nucleotides are TGTGCCAGCAGTTTTACACTCGGGACTAGCGGGGTCTCCTACGAGCAGTACTTC.

The chain carries TRBV2 and TRBJ1-5, with D unresolved. CDR3 length: 14 amino acids. Germline V gene data show CDR1 as SNHLY and CDR2 as FYNNEI. V dropped 5 bases and J dropped 0 bases, with 8 bases sitting between them. This chain's CDR3 is CASSTGFSNQPQHF. DNA for the CDR3: TGTGCCAGCAGTACCGGGTTTAGCAATCAGCCCCAGCATTTT.

The gene calls are TRBV6-6 and TRBJ1-2, with 7 bases fitting TRBD1. There are 14 residues in the CDR3. Germline V gene sequence: CDR1 MNHNY, CDR2 SVGAGI (reference sequence). The V segment lost 6 bases and the J segment 4 bases; nucleotides outside the gene matches: 8. The CDR3 DNA is TGTGCCAGCAGCCCCGACAGGGAAGTCTATGGCTACACCTTC. Encoded protein: CASSPDREVYGYTF.

The chain couples TRBV7-2 to TRBJ1-5; D is possibly TRBD1 (6 bases). The CDR3 totals 15 residues. V lost 2 bases and J lost 3, with 11 bases in between. Germline CDR1 is SGHTA and CDR2 is FQGNSA. CDR3 residues: CASSLKTGLNQPQHF. CDR3 nucleotide sequence: TGTGCCAGCAGCTTAAAGACAGGACTCAATCAGCCCCAGCATTTT.

V gene TRBV5-5 combines with J gene TRBJ1-2; D is possibly TRBD1 (6 bases). The CDR3 is 13 amino acids. From germline, CDR1 is SGHKS and CDR2 YYEKEE (reference sequence). V dropped 5 bases and J dropped 7 bases, with 15 bases sitting between them. This chain's CDR3 is CASSMDSVSGYTF. CDR3 DNA: TGTGCCAGCAGTATGGACAGCGTTTCTGGCTACACCTTC.

The chain is built from TRBV2 and TRBJ1-3; a possible D gene is TRBD1 (5 bases). V lost 7 bases to trimming and J lost 0 bases, with 16 bases between them. Germline loops: CDR1 SNHLY, CDR2 FYNNEI. The CDR3 has 16 amino acids. This chain's CDR3 is CASKWGSQSSGNTIYF. The CDR3 nucleotides are TGTGCCAGCAAGTGGGGCAGCCAGAGCTCTGGAAACACCATATATTTT.

The J gene is TRBJ1-4, the V gene TRBV10-3; 9 bases align to TRBD1. The junction had 14 bases not matched to a gene; V was cut back by 6 bases and J by 6 bases. Germline V CDR1 and CDR2: ENHRY, SYGVKD. The CDR3 length is 17 residues. The CDR3 DNA sequence: TGTGCCATCAGCTCCGGGACAGGGTTGGCACAGGATGAAAAACTGTTTTTT. Its protein product is CAISSGTGLAQDEKLFF.

The gene calls are TRBV19 and TRBJ2-3; the D is unclear. Trimming stripped 5 bases from V and 0 bases from J, with 12 bases between. This CDR3 is 15 amino acids long. Germline V lookup: CDR1 LNHDA, CDR2 SQIVND (reference sequence). The CDR3 protein is CASSGLGSSTDTQYF. The CDR3 DNA is TGTGCCAGTAGTGGCCTCGGTAGCAGCACAGATACGCAGTATTTT. Drawing the rest from reference TRBV19 and TRBJ2-3, the complete variable domain is DGGITQSPKYLFRKEGQNVTLSCEQNLNHDAMYWYRQDPGQGLRLIYYSQIVNDFQKGDIAEGYSVSREKKESFPLTVTSAQKNPTAFYLCASSGLGSSTDTQYFGPGTRLTVL.

This clone was counted once. The J gene is TRBJ2-3, the V gene TRBV18; 15 bases are shared with TRBD2. The V segment lost 4 bases and the J segment 2 bases; nucleotides outside the gene matches: 7. This CDR3 spans 18 amino acids. Germline loops: CDR1 KGHSH, CDR2 LQKENI. CDR3 nucleotides: TGTGCCAGCTCACGCTTCGGGACTAGCGGGGGGTTCACAGATACGCAGTATTTT. Protein product: CASSRFGTSGGFTDTQYF. The whole variable domain, remainder taken from reference TRBV18 and TRBJ2-3, is NAGVMQNPRHLVRRRGQEARLRCSPMKGHSHVYWYRQLPEEGLKFMVYLQKENIIDESGMPKERFSAEFPKEGPSILRIQQVVRGDSAAYFCASSRFGTSGGFTDTQYFGPGTRLTVL.

This clone was seen only once. The chain joins TRBV7-3 to TRBJ2-2; 7 bases align to TRBD1. Germline trimming cut 4 bases from V and 6 bases from J; bases unmatched to any gene: 5. Germline-derived CDR1 and CDR2 are SGHTA and FQGTGA. This CDR3 spans 14 amino acids. CDR3 in amino acids: CASSWSTGAGELFF. The CDR3 bases are TGTGCCAGCAGCTGGAGTACAGGGGCCGGGGAGCTGTTTTTT.

DNA for the CDR3: TGTGCCAGCAGGGTAGAACTGCGGAACACCGGGGAGCTGTTTTTT. Encoded protein: CASRVELRNTGELFF. The gene calls are TRBV11-3 and TRBJ2-2, with D unresolved. Trimming left V 6 bases short and J 1 base short, with 12 bases between. Germline CDR1 SGHNT, CDR2 YENEEA. The CDR3 sequence is 15 residues long.

The chain uses TRBV6-7 and TRBJ1-3; a possible D gene is TRBD1 (5 bases). TRBV6-7 belongs to the ORF category, with a function that is uncertain. This CDR3 has 16 residues. The V gene lost 3 bases and the J gene lost 6 bases, with 18 bases spanning the gap. CDR3 sequence: CASSYYRPTAKNTIYF. CDR3 sequence (DNA): TGTGCCAGCAGTTATTACCGGCCGACAGCGAAAAACACCATATATTTT.

This clone has only one observation. The chain carries TRBV28 and TRBJ2-5; TRBD1 aligns across 7 bases. Germline CDR1 MDHEN, CDR2 SYDVKM. V dropped 3 bases and J dropped 8; count of bases not matched to a gene: 9. CDR3 length equals 14 residues. This chain's CDR3 is CASSFEGAWSTQYF. The CDR3 nucleotides are TGTGCCAGCAGTTTCGAGGGGGCCTGGAGTACCCAGTACTTC.

J is TRBJ2-1 and V is TRBV4-1; D is ambiguous. This CDR3 comprises 13 residues. CDR1 and CDR2 (germline): MGHRA, YSYEKL. Trimming removed 5 bases at V and 6 bases at J, with 11 bases between. The CDR3 is CASSKLLVNEQFF. Here the CDR3 DNA reads TGCGCCAGCAGCAAACTTCTAGTCAATGAGCAGTTCTTC.